This TCR beta chain derives from a study of OX40 agonist ivuxolimab in advanced cancers. About the full investigation: Ivuxolimab was an agonistic, fully human IgG2 monoclonal antibody directed against OX40 (CD134), a costimulatory receptor. Intravenous ivuxolimab was administered to patients every 2 weeks at six dose levels: 0.01, 0.1, 0.3, 1.5, 3 and 10 mg/kg. Of the approximately 54 dose-escalation patients, hepatocellular carcinoma was present in approximately 20, melanoma in around 15, renal cell carcinoma in 9 and head and neck cancer in 9. In the dose-escalation cohort, 65% to 90% of patients were male, and the mean age was approximately 64 years, with a range of about 20 to 90. Prior anti-PD-1, anti-PD-L1 or anti-CTLA-4 therapy was permitted, and checkpoint inhibitors had been received by under 50% of dose-escalation patients. Partial responses occurred in three dose-escalation patients, of whom one had hepatocellular carcinoma and two had cutaneous melanoma. Peripheral TCRbeta sequencing aimed to test whether ivuxolimab altered TCR sequence diversity and caused clonal T-cell expansion. The paper covers the monotherapy dose-escalation part of the phase I ivuxolimab trial, which included N of about 50 patients.

With respect to this clone: Its specific antigen is unknown. It has no much larger one-base neighbor in the sample; base qualities were not kept.

On the study overall, not on this receptor specifically: After ivuxolimab, CD8+ T cells had more expanded clones than CD4+ T cells on average. Partial responders in the 0.1-3.0 mg/kg groups had among the lowest normalized peripheral clonal expansion, especially among CD8+ T cells. Low levels of normalized T-cell clonal expansion were also seen in some patients who did not respond. Which antigens the clonally expanded peripheral T cells were specific for was not determined. Clonal expansion of both CD4+ and CD8+ blood T cells was observed from baseline to week 6 at doses 0.1 to 3.0 mg/kg.

Including cysteine and phenylalanine, the CDR3 has 13 amino acids. The only DNA kept is the CDR3, 39 bases in frame from the first base. V is reduced by 4 bases and J by 8 bases, leaving a spacing of 9 bases between them. The germline V gene supplies CDR1 SGHDN and CDR2 FVKESK. Genomic DNA was extracted from sorted cells for sequencing of the TCRbeta CDR3 region. The immunoSEQ Assay was used for sequencing of TCRbeta CDR3 regions. TCRdb re-hosts the immuneACCESS table, in-frame sequences only. Its copies lack some clones; in the studies checked, an unresolved V gene accounts for under half of them, and the cause for the rest is not known. The sample records 60,000 to 65,000 clones, around 80% of which are singletons. The top ten clones comprise 2.1% of the sample. The trial excluded patients who had a history of autoimmune disease or who were on systemic immunosuppression. Peripheral blood for TCR sequencing was collected from all dose cohorts at baseline, on cycle 4 day 1, and on cycle 7 day 1. The samples were drawn from a first-in-human, open-label, multicenter phase I dose-escalation trial of ivuxolimab. Adults with locally advanced or metastatic melanoma, renal cell, hepatocellular, or head and neck squamous cell carcinoma were enrolled in the trial. CD4+ and CD8+ T cells were sorted separately from peripheral blood before TCR sequencing.

This sequence was found in an adult with an advanced solid tumor such as melanoma, head and neck, liver or kidney cancer. The V and J genes are TRBV14 and TRBJ1-6, with no reliable assignment of the D segment. Sequenced material: CD4+ or CD8+ T cells sorted from blood, taken in a trial of the OX40 agonist ivuxolimab. This receptor carries the CDR3 CASSPYGDSPLHF. At the DNA level, the sequence is TGTGCCAGCAGCCCCTATGGGGATTCACCCCTCCACTTT.